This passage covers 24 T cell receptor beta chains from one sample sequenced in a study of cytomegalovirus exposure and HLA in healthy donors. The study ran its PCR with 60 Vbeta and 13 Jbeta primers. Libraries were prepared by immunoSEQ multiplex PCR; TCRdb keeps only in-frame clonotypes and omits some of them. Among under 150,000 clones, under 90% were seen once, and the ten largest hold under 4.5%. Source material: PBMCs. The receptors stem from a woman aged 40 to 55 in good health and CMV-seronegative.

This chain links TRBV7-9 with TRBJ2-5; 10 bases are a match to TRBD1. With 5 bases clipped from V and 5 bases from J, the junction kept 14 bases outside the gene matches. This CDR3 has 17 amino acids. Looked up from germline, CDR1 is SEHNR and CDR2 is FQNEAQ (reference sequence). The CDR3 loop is CASSDSQGTGVEETQYF. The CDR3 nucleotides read TGTGCCAGCAGCGACTCCCAGGGGACAGGGGTTGAGGAGACCCAGTACTTC.

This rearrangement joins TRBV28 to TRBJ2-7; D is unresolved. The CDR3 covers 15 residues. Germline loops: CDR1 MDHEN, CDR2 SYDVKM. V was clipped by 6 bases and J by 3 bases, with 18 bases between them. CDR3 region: CASSPRPGDFYEQYF. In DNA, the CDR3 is TGTGCCAGCAGCCCCCGACCCGGAGACTTCTACGAGCAGTACTTC.

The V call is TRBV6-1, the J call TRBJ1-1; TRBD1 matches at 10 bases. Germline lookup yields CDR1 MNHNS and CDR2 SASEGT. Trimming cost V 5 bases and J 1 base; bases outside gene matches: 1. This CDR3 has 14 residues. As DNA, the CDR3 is TGTGCCAGCAGTCGACAGGGGGCGAACACTGAAGCTTTCTTT. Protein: CASSRQGANTEAFF.

The CDR3, as DNA: TGCGCCAGCAGCCCAAAGCCCAGCGGGAGCACAGATACGCAGTATTTT. Amino acids: CASSPKPSGSTDTQYF. The chain employs TRBV5-1 and TRBJ2-3; possible D gene TRBD2, 6 bases. Germline values: CDR1 SGHRS, CDR2 YFSETQ. CDR3 size: 16 residues. V was shortened by 4 bases and J by 0 bases, with 15 bases between the two germline ends.

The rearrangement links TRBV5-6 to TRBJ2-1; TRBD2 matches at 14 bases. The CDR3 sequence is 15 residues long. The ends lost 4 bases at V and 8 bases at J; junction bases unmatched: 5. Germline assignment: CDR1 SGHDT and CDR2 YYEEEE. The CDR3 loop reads CASSRLAGGRYEQFF. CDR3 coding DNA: TGTGCCAGCAGCAGACTAGCGGGAGGGAGATATGAGCAGTTCTTC.

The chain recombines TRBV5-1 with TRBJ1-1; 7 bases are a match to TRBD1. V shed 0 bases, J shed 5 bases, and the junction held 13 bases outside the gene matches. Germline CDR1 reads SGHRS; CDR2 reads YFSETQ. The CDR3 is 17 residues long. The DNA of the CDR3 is TGCGCCAGCAGCTTGGAGGCAGGGGGGCGGTGGGGAACTGAAGCTTTCTTT. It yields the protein CASSLEAGGRWGTEAFF.

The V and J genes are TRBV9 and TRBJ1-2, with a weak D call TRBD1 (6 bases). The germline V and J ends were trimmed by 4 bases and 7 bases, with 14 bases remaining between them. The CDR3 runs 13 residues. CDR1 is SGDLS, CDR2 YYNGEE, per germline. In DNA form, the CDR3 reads TGTGCCAGCAGCCAATACTTACAGGGTGGCTACACCTTC. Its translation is CASSQYLQGGYTF.

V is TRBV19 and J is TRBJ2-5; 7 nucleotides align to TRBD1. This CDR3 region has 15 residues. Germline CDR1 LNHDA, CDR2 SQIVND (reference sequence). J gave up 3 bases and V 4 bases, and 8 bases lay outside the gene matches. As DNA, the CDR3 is TGTGCCAGTAGTAAAGCCCGGACAGGAGAAGAGACCCAGTACTTC. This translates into CASSKARTGEETQYF. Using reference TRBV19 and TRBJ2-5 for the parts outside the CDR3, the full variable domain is DGGITQSPKYLFRKEGQNVTLSCEQNLNHDAMYWYRQDPGQGLRLIYYSQIVNDFQKGDIAEGYSVSREKKESFPLTVTSAQKNPTAFYLCASSKARTGEETQYFGPGTRLLVL.

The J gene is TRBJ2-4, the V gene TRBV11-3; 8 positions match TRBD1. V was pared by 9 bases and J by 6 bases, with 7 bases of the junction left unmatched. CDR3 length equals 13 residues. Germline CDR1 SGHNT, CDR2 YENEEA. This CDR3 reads CARPRQGRNIQYF. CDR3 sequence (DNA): TGTGCCAGACCTCGACAGGGGAGAAACATTCAGTACTTC.

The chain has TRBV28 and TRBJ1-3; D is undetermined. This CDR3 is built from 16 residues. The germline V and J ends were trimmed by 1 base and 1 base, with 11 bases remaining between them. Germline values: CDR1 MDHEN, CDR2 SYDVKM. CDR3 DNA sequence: TGTGCCAGCAGTTTATTCGGTAGCAATTCTGGAAACACCATATATTTT. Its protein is CASSLFGSNSGNTIYF. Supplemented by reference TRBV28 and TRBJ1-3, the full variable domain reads DVKVTQSSRYLVKRTGEKVFLECVQDMDHENMFWYRQDPGLGLRLIYFSYDVKMKEKGDIPEGYSVSREKKERFSLILESASTNQTSMYLCASSLFGSNSGNTIYFGEGSWLTVV.

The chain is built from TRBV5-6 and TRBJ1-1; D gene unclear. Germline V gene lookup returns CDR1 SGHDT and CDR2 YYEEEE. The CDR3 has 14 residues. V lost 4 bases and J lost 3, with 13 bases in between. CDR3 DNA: TGTGCCAGCAGCCTCCTGCCCGGGGACACTGAAGCTTTCTTT. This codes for CASSLLPGDTEAFF.

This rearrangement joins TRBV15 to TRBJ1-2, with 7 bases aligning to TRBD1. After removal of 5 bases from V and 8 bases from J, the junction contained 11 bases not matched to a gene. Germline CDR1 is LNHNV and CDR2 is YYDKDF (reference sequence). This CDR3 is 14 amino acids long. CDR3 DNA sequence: TGTGCCACCAGCCCACGACAGGGCCGTAGGGGCTACACCTTC. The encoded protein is CATSPRQGRRGYTF.

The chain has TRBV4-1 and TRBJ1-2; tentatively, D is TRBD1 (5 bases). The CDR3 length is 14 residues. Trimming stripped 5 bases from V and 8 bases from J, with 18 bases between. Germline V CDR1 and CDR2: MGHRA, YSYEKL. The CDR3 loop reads CASSGIGQGRGYTF. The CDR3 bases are TGCGCCAGCAGCGGGATTGGCCAGGGAAGAGGCTACACCTTC.

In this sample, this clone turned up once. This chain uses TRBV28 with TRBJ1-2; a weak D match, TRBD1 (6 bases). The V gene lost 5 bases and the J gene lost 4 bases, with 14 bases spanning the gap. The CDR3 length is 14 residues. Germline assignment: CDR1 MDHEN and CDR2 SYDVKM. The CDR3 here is CASSLGAVGYGYTF. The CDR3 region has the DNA TGTGCCAGCAGTCTGGGGGCAGTAGGCTATGGCTACACCTTC.

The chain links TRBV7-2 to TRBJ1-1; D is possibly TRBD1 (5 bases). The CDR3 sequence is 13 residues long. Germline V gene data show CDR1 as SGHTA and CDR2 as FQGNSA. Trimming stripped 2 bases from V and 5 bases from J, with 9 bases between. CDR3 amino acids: CASSLQGFTEAFF. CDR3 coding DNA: TGTGCCAGCAGCTTACAGGGTTTTACTGAAGCTTTCTTT.

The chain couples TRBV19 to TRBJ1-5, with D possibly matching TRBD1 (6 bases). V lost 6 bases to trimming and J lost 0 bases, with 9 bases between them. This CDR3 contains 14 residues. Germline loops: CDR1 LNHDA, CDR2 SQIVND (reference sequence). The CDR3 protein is CASSGQYSNQPQHF. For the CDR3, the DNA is TGTGCCAGTAGCGGACAGTATAGCAATCAGCCCCAGCATTTT.

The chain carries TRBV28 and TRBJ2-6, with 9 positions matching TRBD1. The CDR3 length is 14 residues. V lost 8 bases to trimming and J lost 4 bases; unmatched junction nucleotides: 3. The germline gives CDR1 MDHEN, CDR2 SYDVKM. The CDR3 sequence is CASGQGTGANVLTF. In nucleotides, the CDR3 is TGTGCCAGCGGACAGGGGACCGGGGCCAACGTCCTGACTTTC.

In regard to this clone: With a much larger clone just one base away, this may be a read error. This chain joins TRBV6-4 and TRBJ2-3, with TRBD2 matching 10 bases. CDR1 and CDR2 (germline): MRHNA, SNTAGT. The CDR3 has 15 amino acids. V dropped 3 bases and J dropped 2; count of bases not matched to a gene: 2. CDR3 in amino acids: CASSETSGTTDTQYF. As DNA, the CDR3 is TGTGCCAGCAGTGAAACTAGCGGGACCACAGATACGCAGTATTTT.

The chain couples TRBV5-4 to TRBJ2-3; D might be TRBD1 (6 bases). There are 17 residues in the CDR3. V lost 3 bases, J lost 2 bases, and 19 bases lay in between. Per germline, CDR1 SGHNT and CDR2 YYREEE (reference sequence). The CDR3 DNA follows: TGTGCCAGCAGCTCCATCACTGGGCAGGGGATCACAGATACGCAGTATTTT. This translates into CASSSITGQGITDTQYF.

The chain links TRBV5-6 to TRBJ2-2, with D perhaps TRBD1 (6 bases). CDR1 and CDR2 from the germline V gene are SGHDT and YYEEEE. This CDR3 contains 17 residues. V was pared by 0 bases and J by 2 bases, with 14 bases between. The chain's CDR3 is CASSLALDSANTGELFF. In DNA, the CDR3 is TGTGCCAGCAGCTTGGCCTTGGACAGCGCCAACACCGGGGAGCTGTTTTTT.

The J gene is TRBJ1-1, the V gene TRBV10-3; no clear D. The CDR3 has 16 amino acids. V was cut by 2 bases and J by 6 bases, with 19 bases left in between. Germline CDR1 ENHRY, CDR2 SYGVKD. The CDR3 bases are TGTGCCATCAGTGAGACCCCCCGTTCTCAGGCACCTGAAGCTTTCTTT. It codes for CAISETPRSQAPEAFF.

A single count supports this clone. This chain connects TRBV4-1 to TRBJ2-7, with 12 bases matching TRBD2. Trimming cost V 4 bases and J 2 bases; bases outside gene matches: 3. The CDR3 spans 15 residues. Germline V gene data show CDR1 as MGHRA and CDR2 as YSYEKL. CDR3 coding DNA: TGCGCCAGCAGCCCGTCTAGCGGGGGGGCCTACGAGCAGTACTTC. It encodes CASSPSSGGAYEQYF.

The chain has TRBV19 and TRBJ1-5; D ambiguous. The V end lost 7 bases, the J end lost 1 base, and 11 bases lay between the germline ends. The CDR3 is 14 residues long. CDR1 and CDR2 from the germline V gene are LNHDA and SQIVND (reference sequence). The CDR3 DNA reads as TGTGCCAGTACCCCGGGAGGGAGCAATCAGCCCCAGCATTTT. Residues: CASTPGGSNQPQHF.

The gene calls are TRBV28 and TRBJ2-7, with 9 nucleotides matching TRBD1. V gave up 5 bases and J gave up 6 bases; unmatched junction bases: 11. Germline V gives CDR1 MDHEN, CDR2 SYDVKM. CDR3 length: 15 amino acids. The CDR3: CASSPTGTGFGEQYF. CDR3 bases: TGTGCCAGCAGTCCAACCGGGACAGGGTTCGGCGAGCAGTACTTC.